This TCR beta chain came from a study of blood T cells in healthy people across ages (dated by TCRdb to between 2015 and 2016). In the study overall: In model experiments, template switching captured roughly one uniquely barcoded TCR beta cDNA molecule for every two T cells. Age-related changes in TCR beta repertoire diversity were measured in the study by deep sequencing normalized with unique cDNA molecular identifiers. The donors were split into four age groups: young (average 16 years), middle-aged (about 40), aged (around 67) and long-lived (under 90). To avoid experimental bias, donors of different ages were randomly spread across the sequencing lanes. Two additional independent replicas of 1 million unique cDNA reads from the same blood draw were analyzed for two donors (one aged 18 to 30 and one aged 80 or older). On the study overall, not on this receptor specifically: Conclusive comparison of naive and antigen-experienced compartments was prevented by the profiling of bulk unsorted PBMCs. Compared with the aged group, the long-lived group had more naive CD4+ T cells, fewer expanded clones and increased TCR diversity, a pattern suggesting age selection. Estimates of total diversity based on one million sequenced T cells were considered lower bounds and underestimates. As age increased, observed TCR beta diversity per million T cells dropped in a roughly linear way, and a significant reduction was already evident by age 40. Observed TCR beta diversity correlated strongly with the percentage of naive T cells measured by flow cytometry. The CMV infection status of donors was not known, potentially confounding age-related changes in expanded clonotypes.

As for this clonotype: The clone's antigen remains unknown. The sample holds no much larger clone one base away, and base qualities are not on file.

The donors were about 40 Caucasian individuals from Russia, aged roughly 6 to 100 years, who were systemically healthy. Each donor gave 8 to 10 milliliters of peripheral blood, drawn into EDTA-treated Vacutainer tubes. Ficoll-Paque density-gradient centrifugation was used to isolate PBMCs, with at least 6.5 million per sample. Trizol reagent was used to extract total RNA from the PBMCs, yielding at least 5 micrograms per sample. For every donor, an aliquot of PBMCs went through flow cytometry to measure the percentages of naive CD45RAhigh/CD27high T cells. The library was produced with 5' RACE. The second PCR ran for about 6 to 12 cycles and used a J-beta primer mix along with a sample-barcoded 5' primer. A unique molecular identifier was introduced onto each TCR beta cDNA molecule by a template-switch 5' adaptor carrying 12 random nucleotides. Each sample yielded at least 2.5 million CDR3-containing paired-end reads. First-strand cDNA was synthesized from all RNA with the Mint cDNA synthesis kit, primed by a TRBC-specific oligonucleotide. Following uracil-DNA glycosylase treatment, a first 18-cycle PCR with universal primers M1SS and BC2_uni_R was performed on all cDNA. From the authors' description of their analysis: Normalization of each sample was performed by random selection of 1 million high-quality reads, each carrying a distinct molecular identifier. Reads with shared molecular identifiers were discarded instead of being binned into consensus sequences. MiTCR, run with a Q25 quality threshold and the strictest error-elimination algorithm, handled CDR3 identification, clonotype clustering and error correction. A nonparametric unseen species model with Euler transformation was used to estimate lower-bound total TCR beta diversity. Using fastp trimming at Q25 and MiXCR clonotype assembly, TCRdb reanalyzed the public sequencing data and kept in-frame beta chains. Each entry merges the rows of one CDR3 protein and shows their most common DNA and genes. V and J calls and clone size were set by TCRdb, not the authors. Within this sample are around 1,800,000 distinct CDR3 sequences, with about 39% of them counted one time only. The ten biggest clones cover 20% to 25% of the sample.

Sequencing input: blood. This TCR was sampled from a human donor in good health.

The CDR3 here reads CASSLMGQSNQPQHF. The DNA sequence is given as TGTGCCAGCAGCTTAATGGGACAGAGCAATCAGCCCCAGCATTTT. The receptor chain draws on TRBV7-2 and TRBJ1-5; TRBD1 lines up with 7 middle nucleotides. Measured from the cysteine to the phenylalanine, the CDR3 is 15 residues long. Of all the DNA, just the CDR3 is kept, 45 bases in frame from base 1. The germline V end is reduced by 2 bases and the J end by 1 base; junction bases left unmatched: 2. CDR1 and CDR2 were assigned from the germline V gene as SGHTA and FQGNSA. Beyond the CDR3, the reference TRBV7-2 and TRBJ1-5 genes provide the residues; the full variable domain reads: GAGVSQSPSNKVTEKGKDVELRCDPISGHTALYWYRQSLGQGLEFLIYFQGNSAPDKSGLPSDRFSAERTGGSVSTLTIQRTQQEDSAVYLCASSLMGQSNQPQHFGDGTRLSIL.